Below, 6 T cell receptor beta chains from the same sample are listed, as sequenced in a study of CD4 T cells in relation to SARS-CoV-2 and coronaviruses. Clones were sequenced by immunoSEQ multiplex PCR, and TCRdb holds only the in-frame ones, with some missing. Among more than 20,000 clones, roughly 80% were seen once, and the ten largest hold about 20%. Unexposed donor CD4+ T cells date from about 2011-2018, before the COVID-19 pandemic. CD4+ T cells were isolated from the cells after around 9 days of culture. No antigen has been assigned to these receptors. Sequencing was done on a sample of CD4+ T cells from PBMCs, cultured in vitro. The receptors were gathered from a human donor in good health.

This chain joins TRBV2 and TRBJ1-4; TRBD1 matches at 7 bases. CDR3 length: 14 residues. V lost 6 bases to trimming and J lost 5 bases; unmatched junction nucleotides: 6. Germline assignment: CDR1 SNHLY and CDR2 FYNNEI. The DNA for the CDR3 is TGTGCCAGCAGGCCCGGGACAGAAAATGAAAAACTGTTTTTT. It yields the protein CASRPGTENEKLFF.

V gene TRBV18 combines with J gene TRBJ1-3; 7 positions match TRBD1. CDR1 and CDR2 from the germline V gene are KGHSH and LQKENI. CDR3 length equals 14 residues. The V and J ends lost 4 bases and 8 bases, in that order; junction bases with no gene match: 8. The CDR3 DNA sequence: TGTGCCAGCTCACGGGACAGAACGTCGGACACCATATATTTT. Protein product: CASSRDRTSDTIYF.

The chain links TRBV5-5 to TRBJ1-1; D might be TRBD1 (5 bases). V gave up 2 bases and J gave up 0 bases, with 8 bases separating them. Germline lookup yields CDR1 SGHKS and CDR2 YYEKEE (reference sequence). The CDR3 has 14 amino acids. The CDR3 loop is CASSFDSMNTEAFF. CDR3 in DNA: TGTGCCAGCAGCTTCGACAGTATGAACACTGAAGCTTTCTTT.

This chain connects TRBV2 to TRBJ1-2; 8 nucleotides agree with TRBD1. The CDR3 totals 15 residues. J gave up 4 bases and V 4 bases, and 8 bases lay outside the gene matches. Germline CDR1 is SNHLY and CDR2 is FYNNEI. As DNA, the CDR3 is TGTGCCAGCAGTGTCATTCAGGGGGCGAGCTATGGCTACACCTTC. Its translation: CASSVIQGASYGYTF. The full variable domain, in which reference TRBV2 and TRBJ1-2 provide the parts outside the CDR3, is EPEVTQTPSHQVTQMGQEVILRCVPISNHLYFYWYRQILGQKVEFLVSFYNNEISEKSEIFDDQFSVERPDGSNFTLKIRSTKLEDSAMYFCASSVIQGASYGYTFGSGTRLTVV.

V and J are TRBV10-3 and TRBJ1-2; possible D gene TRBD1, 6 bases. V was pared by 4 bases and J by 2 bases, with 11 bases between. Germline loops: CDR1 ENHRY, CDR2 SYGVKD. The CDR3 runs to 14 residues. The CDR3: CAISAGDRNYGYTF. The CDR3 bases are TGTGCCATCAGTGCAGGGGATAGAAACTATGGCTACACCTTC.

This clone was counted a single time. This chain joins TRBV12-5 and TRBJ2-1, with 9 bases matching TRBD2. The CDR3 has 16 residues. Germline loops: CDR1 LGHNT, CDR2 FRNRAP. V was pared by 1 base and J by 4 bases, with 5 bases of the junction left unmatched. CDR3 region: CASGLAQREAYNEQFF. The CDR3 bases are TGTGCTAGTGGTTTGGCCCAGCGGGAGGCATACAATGAGCAGTTCTTC. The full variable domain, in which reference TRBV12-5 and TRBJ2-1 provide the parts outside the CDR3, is DARVTQTPRHKVTEMGQEVTMRCQPILGHNTVFWYRQTMMQGLELLAYFRNRAPLDDSGMPKDRFSAEMPDATLATLKIQPSEPRDSAVYFCASGLAQREAYNEQFFGPGTRLTVL.